This TCR beta chain was profiled in a study of T cells in Graves' hyperthyroidism and ophthalmopathy (dated by TCRdb to about 2019). In terms of the full investigation: Peripheral blood was sampled at the time of initial diagnosis, prior to any treatment. A discovery cohort of around 100 patients, roughly 45 with Graves' ophthalmopathy and roughly 59 with stable Graves' hyperthyroidism, was used to find distinguishing TCR V-J signatures. Whether ophthalmopathy could be predicted prospectively was tested in an independent validation cohort made up of roughly 19 hyperthyroidism patients plus 17 patients who later progressed to ophthalmopathy. The roughly 100 discovery patients were randomly divided into training and test sets at a 7:3 ratio. In addition, the study compared T-cell repertoires in thyroid tissue and in blood from several Graves' hyperthyroidism patients. After sampling, hyperthyroidism patients received methimazole starting at 30 mg daily, and ophthalmopathy patients received high-dose intravenous methylprednisolone. According to the paper, TCR Vbeta CDR3 sequencing was carried out on approximately 140 peripheral blood samples, which came from under 50 ophthalmopathy, under 85 hyperthyroidism and approximately 17 progressor patients.

Hyperthyroidism patients were aged 18 to 65 years and newly diagnosed, with disease duration of less than 2 months. Any patient with an uncontrolled infection, another autoimmune disease, pregnancy or lactation was excluded. Clinical symptoms, serum thyroxine and TRAb, thyroid ultrasound, and orbital computed tomography formed the basis for the diagnoses. Blood from progressor patients was drawn when they were first diagnosed with hyperthyroidism, before any ophthalmopathy symptoms appeared. PBMCs were isolated from approximately 10 ml of fresh peripheral blood by Ficoll-Paque density gradient centrifugation. Progressor patients were initially diagnosed with Graves' hyperthyroidism and developed ophthalmopathy during follow-up. Total RNA was extracted with Trizol reagent, and quality was checked on an Agilent 2100 Bioanalyzer. The TCR beta CDR3 regions were amplified from RNA transcripts. The first round of RT-PCR for the TCR CDR3 was performed with the HTBI primer set and the Qiagen OneStep RT-PCR kit. The libraries were constructed in a second round of multiplex PCR and then size-selected and purified. Paired-end sequencing of the libraries was performed with 100 bp reads on an Illumina HiSeq2000. Regarding the original processing steps: Raw data were processed with SOAPnuke, discarding reads with adapters, uncalled bases, mean Phred below 15, or no exact constant-primer or identifier match. High-quality paired reads were merged with COPE v1.2.5, and unique nucleotide sequences were defined as clonotypes. MiTCR v1.1 was used to align the clonotypes against IMGT TRBV, TRBD and TRBJ reference segments. The analysis was restricted to V-J combinations with a frequency above 0.0001, which together covered just over 99% of the repertoires. The TCS score was defined as the ratio of F50 (clonal expansion) to E x V (chaos), calculated using BLOSUM62-based TCRdist between CDR3 peptides within each V-J. Welch's t-statistics and random forest reduced 500 to 550 V-J features to 13, which were used in a naive Bayes classifier (R e1071). Clones were called with MiXCR by TCRdb after fastp trimmed the public reads at Q25, and only in-frame beta chains were retained. Records with the same CDR3 protein are collapsed into one entry carrying the most frequent genes and DNA. TCRdb's processing, not the study's, gives the V and J calls here. This sample is represented by 730,000 or so distinct CDR3 sequences; around 20% of them were singletons. The ten largest clones capture approximately 15% of the sample.

This clonotype appeared many times. The clone's antigen remains unknown. No much larger clonotype is one base removed from it; base qualities were not supplied. CDR1 SGHAT and CDR2 FQNNGV are derived from the germline V gene. Trimming at the junction amounts to 2 bases on V and 4 bases on J, and the germline ends lie 10 bases apart. Including cysteine and phenylalanine, the CDR3 has 14 amino acids. Only CDR3 DNA remains: 42 bases, in frame from the first base. Summary of the overall study and its limitations: Ophthalmopathy was separated from stable hyperthyroidism by a 13 V-J signature model, with approximately 89% sensitivity and approximately 81% specificity obtained in cross-validation and 80%/75% obtained in testing. In validation, progression to ophthalmopathy was predicted by the model with around 71% sensitivity and nearly 75% specificity, a median of approximately 7.1 months before onset. No statistical method was used to set the sample size in advance, and investigators knew the group allocation. Blood samples also contained most of the expanded thyroid clonotypes (frequency above 0.001), which suggests that blood repertoires may reflect thyroid immune responses.

The chain employs TRBV11-2 and TRBJ2-3; the D gene is unclear. The clonotype was recovered from a woman aged 50 to 60 with Graves' hyperthyroidism that later progressed to Graves' ophthalmopathy. What was sequenced was blood. The nucleotide sequence is given as TGTGCCAGCAGCTTACCCCTAGTTTCAGATACGCAGTATTTT. Protein translation: CASSLPLVSDTQYF.